The next 2 T cell receptor beta chains were all read from a single sample in a study of blood T cells in healthy people across ages. The authors ran a second PCR of 7 to 11 cycles using a sample-barcoded 5' primer and a J-beta primer mix. TCRdb analysed the 5' RACE reads with MiXCR anew, one entry per CDR3 protein. The sample holds about 1.6 million distinct CDR3 sequences; roughly 30% are singletons and the top ten take around 11%. Sequenced input: blood. These receptors all stem from a woman aged 25 to 39 in good health.

This clonotype appeared a few times. The V gene is TRBV18, the J gene TRBJ2-1, with 9 positions matching TRBD1. The ends lost 3 bases at V and 2 bases at J; junction bases unmatched: 2. Germline V CDR1 and CDR2: KGHSH, LQKENI. This CDR3 has 15 amino acids. CDR3 residues: CASSPRTGAYNEQFF. Here the CDR3 DNA reads TGTGCCAGCTCACCTAGGACAGGGGCCTACAATGAGCAGTTCTTC.

This clonotype appeared a few times. The chain has TRBV9 and TRBJ2-3, with 11 bases matching TRBD2. Germline loops: CDR1 SGDLS, CDR2 YYNGEE. The trim removed 4 bases at V and 0 bases at J, leaving 16 bases unmatched. The CDR3 has 20 residues. The DNA for the CDR3 is TGTGCCAGCAGCTCACCGGCCCGGGGAGGGACTAGCGGAAGCACAGATACGCAGTATTTT. It specifies CASSSPARGGTSGSTDTQYF.